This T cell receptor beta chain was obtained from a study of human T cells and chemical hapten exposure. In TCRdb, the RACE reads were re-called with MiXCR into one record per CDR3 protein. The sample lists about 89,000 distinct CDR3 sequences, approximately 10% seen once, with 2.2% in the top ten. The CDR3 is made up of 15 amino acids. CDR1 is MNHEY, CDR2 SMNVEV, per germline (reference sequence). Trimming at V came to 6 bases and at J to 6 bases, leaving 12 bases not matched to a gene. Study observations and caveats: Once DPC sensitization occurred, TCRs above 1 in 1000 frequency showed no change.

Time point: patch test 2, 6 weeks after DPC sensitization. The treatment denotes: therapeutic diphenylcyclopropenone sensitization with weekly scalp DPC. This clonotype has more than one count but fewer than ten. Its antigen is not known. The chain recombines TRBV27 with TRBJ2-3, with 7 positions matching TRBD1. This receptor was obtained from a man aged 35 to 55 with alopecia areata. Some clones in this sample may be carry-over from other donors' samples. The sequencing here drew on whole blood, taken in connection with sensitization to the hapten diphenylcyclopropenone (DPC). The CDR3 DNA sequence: TGTGCCAGCAGCAAACAGGGGCCAAGGCAGGATACGCAGTATTTT. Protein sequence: CASSKQGPRQDTQYF.